This T cell receptor beta chain was sequenced for a study of a mutant IDH1 vaccine in newly diagnosed glioma. Across the study: Before enrollment, patients got radiotherapy alone, temozolomide alone, or mostly the combination.

The time point is: week 35, safety follow-up. A 20-mer mutant IDH1 peptide at 300 ug was injected subcutaneously with topical imiquimod. Concerning this clone itself: Antigen unknown.

Sequencing used immunoSEQ multiplex PCR; TCRdb keeps in-frame clones, though not all of them. The sample has roughly 40,000 clones; around 83% are singletons. Germline loops: CDR1 MNHEY, CDR2 SMNVEV (reference sequence). This CDR3 contains 14 residues. V lost 6 bases, J lost 3 bases, and 15 bases lay in between. The sequencing here drew on PBMCs, taken from a glioma patient whose treatment included an IDH1 peptide vaccine. This TCR derives from a woman aged 50 to 60 with glioma. The chain employs TRBV27 and TRBJ2-7, with D maybe TRBD2 (6 bases). CDR3 loop: CASSLSGSLYEQYF. The CDR3 region has the DNA TGTGCCAGCAGCCTTAGCGGATCCCTCTACGAGCAGTACTTC.